The sequence of this T cell receptor beta chain was determined in a study of T cell responses to AZD1222 COVID-19 vaccine. At the level of the study: Analysis merged second doses at about 4 or about 12 weeks. Study outcomes and limitations: Most donors were white British and more were female, and clonal diversity was possibly underestimated. Repertoires were collected only later (after the peak T cell response had occurred). Spike-specific TCR repertoires showed rising breadth and depth after two AZD1222 doses.

Produced via immunoSEQ multiplex PCR; TCRdb's table is partial and in-frame only. The sample shows over 120,000 clones, over 75% of them seen only once. Concerning this clone itself: Its antigen is unidentified.

Germline lookup yields CDR1 SGHRS and CDR2 YFSETQ. The CDR3 consists of 14 residues. V lost 1 base, J lost 8 bases, and 15 bases lay in between. The source of this sequence is an adult in good health. The sequences come from peripheral blood, collected on day 0 of AZD1222 vaccination. The genes are TRBV5-1 and TRBJ1-2; no reliable D call. CDR3 DNA: TGCGCCAGCAGCTTGTTCGACGTAGGTGAAGGCTACACCTTC. This translates into CASSLFDVGEGYTF.